This T cell receptor beta chain was identified in a study of shared clonotypes between healthy human individuals. Investigators spread the genomic DNA of each subset evenly over several immunoSEQ plates. Profiling relied on immunoSEQ multiplex PCR, and the TCRdb table lists in-frame clones only, not all of them. The data hold approximately 250,000 clones, with 60% to 70% observed a single time. Germline CDR1 and CDR2: SGHRS and YFSETQ. The CDR3 consists of 14 residues. Trimming pared 7 bases from V and 2 bases from J, leaving 16 bases between. Findings of the study overall: Naive CD4 clonotype sharing across several donors was about 5%. In general, naive subsets displayed greater estimated richness than memory subsets did.

In the case of this clone: The antigen remains unidentified.

Into CD45RA+ naive and CD45RA-negative memory subsets, the CD4+ cells were split. The source of this sequence is a man aged 25-40 years in good health. Sequenced input: memory CD4+ T cells sorted from blood. Subset described: CD45RA-negative fraction. V usage is TRBV5-1 and J usage is TRBJ2-7; D could derive from TRBD1 or TRBD2 (5 bases each). The CDR3 loop reads CASGEGPGPYEQYF. The CDR3 coding sequence is TGCGCCAGCGGGGAAGGTCCGGGACCCTACGAGCAGTACTTC.